The 22 T cell receptor beta chains listed next were all sequenced from one sample in a study of cytomegalovirus exposure and HLA in healthy donors. PCR primers comprised 60 Vbeta and 13 Jbeta primers. Generated by immunoSEQ multiplex PCR, the TCRdb table keeps only in-frame clones and is missing some. Of roughly 100,000 clones in the sample, around two thirds were seen once. Sequencing was carried out using PBMCs. All receptors derive from a woman in her forties or fifties in good health and CMV-seronegative.

This clone has just a few counts. The rearrangement uses TRBV9 and TRBJ1-4, with D possibly matching TRBD1 (5 bases). The V end lost 5 bases, the J end lost 11 bases, and 22 bases lay between the germline ends. CDR3 size: 15 residues. The germline V gene has CDR1 SGDLS and CDR2 YYNGEE. Here the CDR3 DNA reads TGTGCCAGCAGTCCTGGGGGGATAAACGCCTACAAACTGTTTTTT. Protein product: CASSPGGINAYKLFF.

The chain uses TRBV7-8 and TRBJ1-2; TRBD1 matches at 9 bases. V shed 1 base, J shed 8 bases, and the junction held 5 bases outside the gene matches. The CDR3 consists of 14 residues. CDR1 is SGHVS, CDR2 FQNEAQ, per germline. CDR3 coding DNA: TGTGCCAGCAGCTTAGATAGGACAGGGGACGGCTACACCTTC. This translates into CASSLDRTGDGYTF.

The chain is built from TRBV14 and TRBJ2-7; D remains unclear. Trimming removed 1 base from V and 5 bases from J, with 15 bases in between. The CDR3 loop spans 15 amino acids. Germline V gives CDR1 SGHDN, CDR2 FVKESK. The CDR3 region is CASSQAYSELNEQYF. CDR3 nucleotide sequence: TGTGCCAGCAGCCAAGCCTACAGTGAACTCAACGAGCAGTACTTC.

The DNA for the CDR3 is TGCGCCACTCGGACTAGCGGCAACACCGGGGAGCTGTTTTTT. Translating gives CATRTSGNTGELFF. The rearrangement joins TRBV10-2 to TRBJ2-2; 10 bases map to TRBD2. The CDR3 runs to 14 residues. From germline, CDR1 is WSHSY and CDR2 SAAADI. V was clipped by 10 bases and J by 2 bases; unmatched bases: 4.

In its sample, this clone was seen a few times. The V and J genes are TRBV5-6 and TRBJ1-1; 8 nucleotides match TRBD1. This CDR3 spans 14 amino acids. Germline CDR1 reads SGHDT; CDR2 reads YYEEEE. With 1 base clipped from V and 5 bases from J, the junction kept 4 bases outside the gene matches. The CDR3 loop is CASSLLQGVTEAFF. CDR3 nucleotide sequence: TGTGCCAGCAGCTTGTTACAGGGGGTTACTGAAGCTTTCTTT.

The CDR3 DNA reads TGTGCCATCAGAACCACTCGCGGGAGGGCCAACAATGAGCAGTTCTTC. Protein: CAIRTTRGRANNEQFF. The chain combines TRBV10-3 with TRBJ2-1; 9 bases align to TRBD2. This CDR3 is built from 16 residues. Germline V gene data show CDR1 as ENHRY and CDR2 as SYGVKD. Trimming took 6 bases from V and 5 from J; bases not matched to a gene: 11.

This clone is a singleton in its sample. The V gene is TRBV7-8, the J gene TRBJ1-5; D may be TRBD1 (5 bases). Germline CDR1 reads SGHVS; CDR2 reads FQNEAQ. The CDR3 has 15 residues. Between the trimmed V and J ends, which lost 1 base and 3 bases, there was a span of 10 bases. CDR3 bases: TGTGCCAGCAGCTTAGGGCGGGGCCCCAATCAGCCCCAGCATTTT. Translation gives CASSLGRGPNQPQHF.

CDR3 residues: CASSLRDHTQYF. CDR3 coding DNA: TGTGCCAGCAGTTTGAGAGATCATACGCAGTATTTT. V gene TRBV27 combines with J gene TRBJ2-3; D ambiguous. Germline CDR1 and CDR2: MNHEY and SMNVEV (reference sequence). Between the trimmed V and J ends, which lost 3 bases and 7 bases, there was a span of 8 bases. CDR3 length equals 12 residues.

The V gene is TRBV27, the J gene TRBJ2-7, with 12 bases aligning to TRBD2. The trim removed 4 bases at V and 3 bases at J, leaving 16 bases unmatched. Germline V gives CDR1 MNHEY, CDR2 SMNVEV (reference sequence). The CDR3 has 19 amino acids. This chain's CDR3 is CASSSFIGASTSGSYEQYF. The CDR3 coding sequence is TGTGCCAGCAGTTCCTTCATAGGAGCGTCGACTAGCGGGAGCTACGAGCAGTACTTC.

The chain uses TRBV10-1 and TRBJ2-7; D unresolved. The CDR3 contains 12 residues. Per germline, CDR1 WNHNN and CDR2 SYGVQD (reference sequence). Between the trimmed V and J ends, which lost 0 bases and 6 bases, there was a span of 6 bases. CDR3: CASSESSGEQYF. The CDR3 bases are TGCGCCAGCAGTGAGTCTTCGGGCGAGCAGTACTTC.

The genes are TRBV5-1 and TRBJ2-2; 9 nucleotides match TRBD1. The V and J ends lost 3 bases and 5 bases, in that order; junction bases with no gene match: 2. Germline CDR1 and CDR2: SGHRS and YFSETQ. The CDR3 extends over 14 amino acids. CDR3 residues: CASSSGQGTGELFF. The CDR3 DNA reads TGCGCCAGCAGCTCGGGACAGGGTACCGGGGAGCTGTTTTTT.

J is TRBJ1-1 and V is TRBV18, with D possibly matching TRBD1 (6 bases). Germline CDR1 KGHSH, CDR2 LQKENI. The V end lost 3 bases, the J end lost 0 bases, and 17 bases lay between the germline ends. The CDR3 length is 17 residues. The CDR3 protein is CASSPPSGGFLNTEAFF. The CDR3, as DNA: TGTGCCAGCTCACCCCCCTCGGGGGGCTTTTTGAACACTGAAGCTTTCTTT.

This sequence joins TRBV19 and TRBJ2-1; 9 nucleotides match TRBD1. In germline, CDR1 is LNHDA, CDR2 SQIVND (reference sequence). J was trimmed by 7 bases and V by 5 bases; bases with no gene match: 9. The CDR3 totals 15 residues. CDR3 DNA: TGTGCCAGTAGTCGTAGACAGGGGGGGATTAATGAGCAGTTCTTC. It translates to CASSRRQGGINEQFF.

The chain has TRBV5-1 and TRBJ1-1, with a weak D call TRBD1 (5 bases). Germline lookup yields CDR1 SGHRS and CDR2 YFSETQ. Trimming shortened V by 4 bases and J by 4 bases, and 14 bases separated the two germline ends. The CDR3 has 14 residues. The CDR3 sequence: CASSGGGRVTEAFF. The CDR3 DNA reads TGCGCCAGCAGCGGTGGGGGGAGGGTCACTGAAGCTTTCTTT.

This clone showed up just once. The DNA for the CDR3 is TGTGCCAGCAGCTTTGGCAGTAATAGCAATCAGCCCCAGCATTTT. The encoded protein is CASSFGSNSNQPQHF. This chain links TRBV7-9 with TRBJ1-5; D gene uncertain. Germline V CDR1 and CDR2: SEHNR, FQNEAQ (reference sequence). The CDR3 is 15 amino acids. The V gene lost 3 bases and the J gene lost 0 bases, with 9 bases spanning the gap.

V and J are TRBV6-1 and TRBJ1-1; D is possibly TRBD1 (5 bases). Looked up from germline, CDR1 is MNHNS and CDR2 is SASEGT. The CDR3 runs to 15 residues. The germline V and J ends were trimmed by 0 bases and 0 bases, with 8 bases remaining between them. CDR3: CASSEAAGMNTEAFF. The DNA of the CDR3 is TGTGCCAGCAGTGAAGCTGCAGGGATGAACACTGAAGCTTTCTTT.

This clone was recorded a few times. The rearrangement uses TRBV4-2 and TRBJ2-5; tentative D call: TRBD2 (5 bases). V was shortened by 1 base and J by 5 bases, with 11 bases between the two germline ends. The CDR3 extends over 14 amino acids. The germline gives CDR1 LGHNA, CDR2 YNFKEQ. CDR3 sequence reads: CASSQGSQRETQYF. The CDR3 DNA reads as TGTGCCAGCAGCCAAGGAAGTCAGCGGGAGACCCAGTACTTC.

This chain connects TRBV9 to TRBJ1-2; D possibly corresponds to TRBD1 (6 bases). This CDR3 region has 16 residues. The germline V gene has CDR1 SGDLS and CDR2 YYNGEE. V gave up 0 bases and J gave up 5 bases, with 17 bases separating them. The CDR3 region is CASSVDMSQGTYGYTF. The CDR3 nucleotides are TGTGCCAGCAGCGTAGACATGTCCCAGGGGACATATGGCTACACCTTC. Full variable domain (missing parts from reference TRBV9 and TRBJ1-2): DSGVTQTPKHLITATGQRVTLRCSPRSGDLSVYWYQQSLDQGLQFLIQYYNGEERAKGNILERFSAQQFPDLHSELNLSSLELGDSALYFCASSVDMSQGTYGYTFGSGTRLTVV.

This clone was seen only once. The chain employs TRBV28 and TRBJ2-1, with 10 bases that match TRBD2. Trimming took 7 bases from V and 12 from J; bases not matched to a gene: 18. The CDR3 length is 16 residues. Germline V CDR1 and CDR2: MDHEN, SYDVKM. CDR3 loop: CASTSRRLAGASWQFF. The DNA for the CDR3 is TGTGCCAGCACCTCCCGGAGGCTAGCGGGAGCTAGTTGGCAGTTCTTC.

The genes are TRBV7-9 and TRBJ1-3; 8 nucleotides match TRBD1. The CDR3 is made up of 16 amino acids. The V gene end was trimmed by 5 bases and the J gene end by 4 bases; junction bases not matched to a gene: 10. Per the germline V gene, CDR1 is SEHNR and CDR2 is FQNEAQ (reference sequence). The CDR3: CASSPTGAILGNTIYF. The CDR3 nucleotides are TGTGCCAGCAGCCCGACAGGGGCGATACTGGGAAACACCATATATTTT.

In this sample, this clone turned up a few times. The rearrangement links TRBV10-3 to TRBJ2-1, with 7 bases aligning to TRBD2. V trimming: 11 bases; J trimming: 0 bases; junction bases outside the gene matches: 10. Germline-derived CDR1 and CDR2 are ENHRY and SYGVKD. The CDR3 is 15 amino acids. CDR3 DNA sequence: TGTGCCGCCTCGCCAGGCGGGAGCTCCTACAATGAGCAGTTCTTC. Protein product: CAASPGGSSYNEQFF.

V usage is TRBV7-2 and J usage is TRBJ2-4; D is undetermined. Germline V lookup: CDR1 SGHTA, CDR2 FQGNSA. Trimming cost V 1 base and J 0 bases, with 10 bases left between them. This CDR3 spans 16 amino acids. CDR3 amino acids: CASSLVSRVAKNIQYF. In DNA, the CDR3 is TGTGCCAGCAGCTTAGTCTCACGCGTAGCCAAAAACATTCAGTACTTC.